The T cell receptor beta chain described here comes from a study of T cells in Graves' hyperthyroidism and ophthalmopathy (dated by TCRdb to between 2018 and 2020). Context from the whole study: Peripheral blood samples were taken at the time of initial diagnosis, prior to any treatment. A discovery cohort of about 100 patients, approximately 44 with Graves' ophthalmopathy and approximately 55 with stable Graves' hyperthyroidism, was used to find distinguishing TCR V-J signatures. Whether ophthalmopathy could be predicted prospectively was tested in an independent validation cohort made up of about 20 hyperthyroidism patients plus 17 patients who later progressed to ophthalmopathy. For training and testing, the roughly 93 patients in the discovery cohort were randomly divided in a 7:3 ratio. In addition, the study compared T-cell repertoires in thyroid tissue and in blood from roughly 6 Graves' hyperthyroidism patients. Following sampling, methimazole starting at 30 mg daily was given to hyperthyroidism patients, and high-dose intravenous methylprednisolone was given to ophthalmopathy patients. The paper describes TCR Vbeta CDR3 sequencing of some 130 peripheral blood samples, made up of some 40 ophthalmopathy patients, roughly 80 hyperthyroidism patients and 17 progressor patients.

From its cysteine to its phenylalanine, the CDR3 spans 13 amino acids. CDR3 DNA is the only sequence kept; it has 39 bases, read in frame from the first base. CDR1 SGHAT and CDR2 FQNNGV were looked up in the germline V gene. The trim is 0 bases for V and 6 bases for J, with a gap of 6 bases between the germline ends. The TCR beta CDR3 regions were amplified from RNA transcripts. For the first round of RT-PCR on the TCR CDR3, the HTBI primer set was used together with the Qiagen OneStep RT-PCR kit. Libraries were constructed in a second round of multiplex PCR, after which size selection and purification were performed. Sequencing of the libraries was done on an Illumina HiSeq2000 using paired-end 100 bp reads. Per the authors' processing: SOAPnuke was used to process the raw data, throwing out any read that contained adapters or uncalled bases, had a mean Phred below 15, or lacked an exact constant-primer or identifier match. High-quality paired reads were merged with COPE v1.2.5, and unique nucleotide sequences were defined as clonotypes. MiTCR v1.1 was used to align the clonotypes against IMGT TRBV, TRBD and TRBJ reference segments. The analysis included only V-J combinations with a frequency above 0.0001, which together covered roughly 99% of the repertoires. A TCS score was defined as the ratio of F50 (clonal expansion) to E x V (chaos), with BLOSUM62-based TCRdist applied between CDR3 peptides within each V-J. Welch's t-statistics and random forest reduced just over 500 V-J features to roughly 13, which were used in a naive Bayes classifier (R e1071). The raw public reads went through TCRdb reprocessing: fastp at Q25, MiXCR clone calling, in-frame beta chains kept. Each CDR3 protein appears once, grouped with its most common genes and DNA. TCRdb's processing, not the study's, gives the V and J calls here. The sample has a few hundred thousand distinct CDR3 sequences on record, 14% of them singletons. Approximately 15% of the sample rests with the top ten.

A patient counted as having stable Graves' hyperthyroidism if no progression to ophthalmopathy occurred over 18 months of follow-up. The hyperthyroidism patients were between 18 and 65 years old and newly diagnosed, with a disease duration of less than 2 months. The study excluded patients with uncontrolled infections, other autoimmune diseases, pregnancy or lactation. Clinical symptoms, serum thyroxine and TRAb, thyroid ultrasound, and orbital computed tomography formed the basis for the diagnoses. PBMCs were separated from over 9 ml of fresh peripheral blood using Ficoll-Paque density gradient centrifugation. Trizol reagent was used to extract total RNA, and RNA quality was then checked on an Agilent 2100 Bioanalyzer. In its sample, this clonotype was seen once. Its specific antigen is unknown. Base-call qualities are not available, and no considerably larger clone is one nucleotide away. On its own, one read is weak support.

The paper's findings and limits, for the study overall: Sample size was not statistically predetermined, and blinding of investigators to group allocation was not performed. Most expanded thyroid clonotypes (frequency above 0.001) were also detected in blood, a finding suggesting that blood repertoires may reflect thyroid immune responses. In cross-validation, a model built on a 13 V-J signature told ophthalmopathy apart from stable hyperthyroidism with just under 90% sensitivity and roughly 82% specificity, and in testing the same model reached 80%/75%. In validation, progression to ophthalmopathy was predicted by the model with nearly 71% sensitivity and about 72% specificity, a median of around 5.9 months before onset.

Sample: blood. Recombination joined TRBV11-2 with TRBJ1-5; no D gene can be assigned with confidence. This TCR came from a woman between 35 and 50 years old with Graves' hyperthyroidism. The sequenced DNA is TGTGCCAGCAGCTTAGAATTAGGTCAGCCCCAGCATTTT. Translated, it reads CASSLELGQPQHF. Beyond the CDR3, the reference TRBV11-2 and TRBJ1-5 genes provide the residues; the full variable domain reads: EAGVAQSPRYKIIEKRQSVAFWCNPISGHATLYWYQQILGQGPKLLIQFQNNGVVDDSQLPKDRFSAERLKGVDSTLKIQPAKLEDSAVYLCASSLELGQPQHFGDGTRLSIL.